Presented here are 3 T cell receptor beta chains from one specimen sequenced in a study of shared clonotypes between healthy human individuals. Generated by immunoSEQ multiplex PCR, the TCRdb table keeps only in-frame clones and is missing some. Seen here are about 2,200,000 clones, about 93% observed once, and the top ten hold under 2%. Only CD45RO-negative cells positively selected for CCR7 counted as naive CD8 cells, so terminally differentiated effector memory CD45RA+ cells were excluded. Input material: naive CD8+ T cells from PBMCs. All receptors come from a man aged 18 to 30 in good health. Some clones in this sample may be carry-over from other donors' samples.

The J gene is TRBJ2-7, the V gene TRBV6-5; TRBD1 matches 8 bases. The V gene's germline CDR1 is MNHEY and CDR2 SVGAGI. The CDR3 spans 16 residues. The V gene end was trimmed by 0 bases and the J gene end by 1 base; junction bases not matched to a gene: 5. This CDR3 reads CASSYSTGETSYEQYF. CDR3 sequence (DNA): TGTGCCAGCAGTTACTCGACAGGGGAGACGTCCTACGAGCAGTACTTC.

The table lists this clone with a count of one. V is TRBV2 and J is TRBJ2-7, with 14 nucleotides matching TRBD2. Per germline, CDR1 SNHLY and CDR2 FYNNEI. Trimming at V came to 3 bases and at J to 4 bases, leaving 2 bases not matched to a gene. CDR3 length: 15 amino acids. The chain's CDR3 is CASSETSGRVYEQYF. The CDR3 DNA sequence: TGTGCCAGCAGTGAGACTAGCGGGAGGGTGTACGAGCAGTACTTC.

The chain has TRBV6-6 and TRBJ1-2, with 9 bases fitting TRBD1. Losses at the gene ends were 6 bases for V and 8 bases for J; bases not matched to a gene: 10. This CDR3 spans 14 amino acids. In germline, CDR1 is MNHNY, CDR2 SVGAGI (reference sequence). This chain's CDR3 is CASRETGGSQGYTF. The CDR3 DNA follows: TGTGCCAGCAGGGAGACAGGGGGTAGTCAAGGCTACACCTTC.